This T cell receptor beta chain was identified during a study of T cell responses to AZD1222 COVID-19 vaccine. General observations from the study: With two AZD1222 doses given, Spike-specific TCR breadth and depth both rose.

Using immunoSEQ multiplex PCR, the repertoire was profiled, and TCRdb retains in-frame clones only, with some absent. Altogether 150,000 to 200,000 clones are present, about 91% being singletons, with the ten largest covering 1.3%. This clone was counted a single time. Its antigen is currently unknown. V dropped 3 bases and J dropped 0; count of bases not matched to a gene: 6. Germline V CDR1 and CDR2: SQVTM, ANQGSEA. This CDR3 has 16 amino acids. This sample comprised peripheral blood, obtained 28 days after the second AZD1222 dose. This sequence joins TRBV29-1 and TRBJ2-5, with TRBD2 matching 11 bases. The receptor comes from an adult who received the AZD1222 COVID-19 vaccine. The CDR3 region is CSVDGLAGGNQETQYF. As DNA, the CDR3 is TGCAGCGTTGATGGGCTAGCGGGGGGCAACCAAGAGACCCAGTACTTC.